The 30 T cell receptor beta chains below all came from one sample that was sequenced in a study of response to subunit inactivated influenza vaccine. Using its own MiXCR run on the RT-PCR reads, TCRdb lists one record per CDR3 protein. Altogether 500,000 to 650,000 distinct CDR3 sequences are present, less than 10% being singletons, with the ten largest covering 13%. Source: PBMCs from blood, taken 23 to 25 months after vaccination. The receptor source for this set is a man aged 45 to 70 who received an inactivated influenza vaccine.

The chain has TRBV29-1 and TRBJ2-2; D tentatively fits TRBD1 or TRBD2 (5 bases each). Germline V gives CDR1 SQVTM, CDR2 ANQGSEA. V lost 4 bases, J lost 8 bases, and 11 bases lay in between. The CDR3 runs 12 residues. The CDR3 bases are TGCAGCGTTGGGCAGGGCGGGGGGGAGCTGTTTTTT. Amino acid sequence: CSVGQGGGELFF.

This clonotype was detected only a few times. The rearrangement links TRBV11-1 to TRBJ1-6; tentatively, D is TRBD1 (6 bases). CDR1 and CDR2 from the germline V gene are SGHAT and FQDESV (reference sequence). CDR3 length: 21 residues. V lost 5 bases and J 5 bases, leaving 31 bases between the germline ends. CDR3: CASSRGGGQLFPETDNSPLHF. Here the CDR3 DNA reads TGTGCCAGCAGCAGGGGTGGCGGACAGTTATTTCCCGAAACCGATAATTCACCCCTCCACTTT.

The chain has TRBV6-2 or TRBV6-3 and TRBJ1-5, with 9 positions matching TRBD1. Germline trimming cut 0 bases from V and 1 base from J; bases unmatched to any gene: 10. The CDR3 runs 19 residues. Germline lookup yields CDR1 MNHEY and CDR2 SVGEGT. In DNA form, the CDR3 reads TGTGCCAGCAGTTACTCGCGAATTACAGGGGGCAGAAGCAATCAGCCCCAGCATTTT. Translated, it gives CASSYSRITGGRSNQPQHF.

This clonotype was detected many times. This chain uses TRBV27 with TRBJ2-7, with unresolved D. The CDR3 consists of 16 residues. CDR1 is MNHEY and CDR2 is SMNVEV in the germline V gene (reference sequence). Trimming took off 0 bases at V and 2 bases at J, with 14 bases between the two ends. Here the CDR3 reads CASSLSNGDIAYEQYF. The CDR3 nucleotides are TGTGCCAGCAGTTTATCGAACGGAGACATCGCCTACGAGCAGTACTTC.

The chain joins TRBV29-1 to TRBJ2-1; D possibly corresponds to TRBD2 (5 bases). The CDR3 spans 15 residues. V lost 3 bases and J 0 bases, leaving 12 bases between the germline ends. Germline assignment: CDR1 SQVTM and CDR2 ANQGSEA. The CDR3 region has the DNA TGCAGCGTTGATGTTGTGGGGAGCTCCTACAATGAGCAGTTCTTC. It is translated as CSVDVVGSSYNEQFF.

This clonotype has more than one count but fewer than ten. This chain links TRBV27 with TRBJ1-2, with TRBD1 matching 7 bases. The ends lost 4 bases at V and 0 bases at J; junction bases unmatched: 5. Germline V lookup: CDR1 MNHEY, CDR2 SMNVEV (reference sequence). The CDR3 loop spans 15 amino acids. CDR3 in DNA: TGTGCCAGCAGTTCATCGGGACAGCCTAACTATGGCTACACCTTC. It specifies CASSSSGQPNYGYTF.

The chain is built from TRBV24-1 and TRBJ2-1; D perhaps matches TRBD1 (5 bases). CDR1 is KGHDR and CDR2 is SFDVKD in the germline V gene. This CDR3 has 15 amino acids. V was cut by 2 bases and J by 0 bases, with 7 bases left in between. DNA for the CDR3: TGTGCCACCAGTGATTCGACAGTCTCCTACAATGAGCAGTTCTTC. This encodes CATSDSTVSYNEQFF.

This clonotype was observed a few times. The rearrangement links TRBV29-1 to TRBJ2-7, with D possibly being TRBD2 (5 bases). Germline CDR1 and CDR2: SQVTM and ANQGSEA. The V gene lost 3 bases and the J gene lost 4 bases, with 13 bases spanning the gap. CDR3 length equals 13 residues. The CDR3 spells CSVDGQTGYEQYF. The CDR3 DNA follows: TGCAGCGTTGACGGCCAGACGGGATACGAGCAGTACTTC.

This clonotype was counted many times. The rearrangement uses TRBV10-3 and TRBJ2-3; 8 bases agree with TRBD2. Germline CDR1 ENHRY, CDR2 SYGVKD. The CDR3 totals 15 residues. The ends lost 7 bases at V and 5 bases at J; junction bases unmatched: 11. The DNA of the CDR3 is TGTGCCATCACCAACGGGAGGGCCGAGGGAGATACGCAGTATTTT. Its translation: CAITNGRAEGDTQYF.

The gene calls are TRBV3-1 and TRBJ1-2; D ambiguous. CDR3 size: 15 residues. Trimming left V 1 base short and J 1 base short, with 10 bases between. Germline assignment: CDR1 LGHDT and CDR2 YNNKEL (reference sequence). The CDR3 coding sequence is TGTGCCAGCAGCCAAGCCGGGAGACTTAACTATGGCTACACCTTC. It yields the protein CASSQAGRLNYGYTF.

The chain uses TRBV20-1 and TRBJ1-3, with TRBD1 identical over 10 bases. V trimming: 6 bases; J trimming: 6 bases; junction bases outside the gene matches: 5. Germline V gene data show CDR1 as DFQATT and CDR2 as SNEGSKA (reference sequence). The CDR3 is 13 amino acids. CDR3 loop: CSARDRGENTIYF. Here the CDR3 DNA reads TGCAGTGCGCGGGACAGGGGTGAAAACACCATATATTTT.

This clonotype was detected many times. The chain combines TRBV20-1 with TRBJ2-7; D is unresolved. CDR3 length: 15 residues. Germline assignment: CDR1 DFQATT and CDR2 SNEGSKA (reference sequence). Trimming cost V 0 bases and J 6 bases, with 18 bases left between them. CDR3 sequence (DNA): TGCAGTGCTAGAGATCCATCTCGGCCGTCGGGCGAGCAGTACTTC. The encoded protein is CSARDPSRPSGEQYF.

The V gene is TRBV6-1, the J gene TRBJ1-5; possibly TRBD1 for D (6 bases). The CDR3 length is 15 residues. V was shortened by 5 bases and J by 4 bases, with 15 bases between the two germline ends. CDR1 MNHNS and CDR2 SASEGT come from the germline V gene. The chain's CDR3 is CASSQTGDTNQPQHF. DNA for the CDR3: TGTGCCAGCAGTCAAACCGGGGACACAAATCAGCCCCAGCATTTT.

This clonotype was observed many times. The chain couples TRBV6-1 to TRBJ2-1; D is undetermined. There are 11 residues in the CDR3. Trimming pared 10 bases from V and 4 bases from J, leaving 8 bases between. Germline V gene lookup returns CDR1 MNHNS and CDR2 SASEGT. The DNA for the CDR3 is TGTGCCACCGACAATTACAATGAGCAGTTCTTC. The encoded protein is CATDNYNEQFF.

The V gene is TRBV20-1, the J gene TRBJ2-1, with 8 bases fitting TRBD1. V lost 5 bases and J lost 10; bases outside the gene matches: 16. CDR1 is DFQATT and CDR2 is SNEGSKA in the germline V gene (reference sequence). There are 15 residues in the CDR3. The CDR3 spells CSAPPSQGVAWEQFF. DNA for the CDR3: TGCAGTGCTCCCCCCTCACAGGGGGTAGCTTGGGAGCAGTTCTTC.

This clonotype showed up just a few times. The V gene is TRBV24-1, the J gene TRBJ2-7; D is unresolved. The CDR3 runs 13 residues. Germline V gene sequence: CDR1 KGHDR, CDR2 SFDVKD. V shed 2 bases and J shed 2 bases, with 6 bases lying between them. CDR3 sequence (DNA): TGTGCCACCAGTGATTCCTTCACCTACGAGCAGTACTTC. This encodes CATSDSFTYEQYF.

This clonotype was picked up a small number of times. Relative to the germline gene, one junction end is altered; a read error may explain this. DNA for the CDR3: TGTGCCAGCAGTTTCATGTCTCTAAGAGGCAATGAGCAGCTCTTC. Translation gives CASSFMSLRGNEQLF. V gene TRBV12-3 or TRBV12-4 combines with J gene TRBJ2-1; no reliable D call. This CDR3 is built from 15 residues.

This clonotype was picked up many times. V and J are TRBV10-3 and TRBJ2-1, with 7 bases identical to TRBD1. Germline V gene lookup returns CDR1 ENHRY and CDR2 SYGVKD. CDR3 length equals 18 residues. Trimming at V came to 2 bases and at J to 2 bases, leaving 12 bases not matched to a gene. The CDR3 coding sequence is TGTGCCATCAGTGAGGCCGTACCCGGGCAGGGGGCCTACAATGAGCAGTTCTTC. It is translated as CAISEAVPGQGAYNEQFF.

This clonotype was picked up a small number of times. The chain has TRBV4-3 and TRBJ1-1, with 8 bases identical to TRBD1. The length of the CDR3 is 17 residues. V gave up 3 bases and J gave up 5 bases; unmatched junction bases: 14. From germline, CDR1 is LGHNA and CDR2 YSLEER. The chain's CDR3 is CASSHWLPGQGRTEAFF. In nucleotides, the CDR3 is TGCGCCAGCAGCCACTGGTTACCTGGACAGGGTCGGACTGAAGCTTTCTTT.

The chain links TRBV7-9 to TRBJ2-7; maybe TRBD1 (5 bases). The CDR3 sequence is 15 residues long. V lost 2 bases to trimming and J lost 2 bases, with 13 bases between them. CDR1 is SEHNR, CDR2 FQNEAQ, per germline (reference sequence). CDR3 in amino acids: CASSLSSWGPYEQYF. The CDR3 DNA follows: TGTGCCAGCAGCTTAAGTAGCTGGGGCCCCTACGAGCAGTACTTC.

The chain combines TRBV12-3 or TRBV12-4 with TRBJ2-5, with D unclear. The CDR3 has 13 residues. Trimming shortened V by 3 bases and J by 5 bases, and 10 bases separated the two germline ends. The CDR3 is CASSFQTEETQYF. The CDR3 nucleotides read TGTGCCAGCAGTTTCCAAACCGAGGAGACCCAGTACTTC.

This clonotype was counted a few times. The chain has TRBV20-1 and TRBJ2-7; 8 bases line up with TRBD1. The CDR3 is 14 amino acids. Germline V lookup: CDR1 DFQATT, CDR2 SNEGSKA (reference sequence). V shed 2 bases and J 4 bases; nucleotides not matched to a gene: 7. This chain's CDR3 is CSARSGGGLYEQYF. DNA of the CDR3: TGCAGTGCTAGATCAGGGGGCGGTTTATACGAGCAGTACTTC.

This clonotype has at least ten counts. V and J are TRBV27 and TRBJ2-3; D might be TRBD2 (6 bases). The CDR3 consists of 17 residues. Trimming shortened V by 3 bases and J by 2 bases, and 18 bases separated the two germline ends. Looked up from germline, CDR1 is MNHEY and CDR2 is SMNVEV (reference sequence). The CDR3: CASSFLTRGRLTDTQYF. The CDR3 region has the DNA TGTGCCAGCAGTTTCCTCACTCGGGGGAGACTCACAGATACGCAGTATTTT.

This clonotype was found a few times. The genes are TRBV6-2 or TRBV6-3 and TRBJ2-5; 10 bases are a match to TRBD1. The trim removed 6 bases at V and 5 bases at J, leaving 9 bases unmatched. CDR3 length: 15 amino acids. Germline CDR1 and CDR2: MNHEY and SVGEGT. CDR3 residues: CASRTGTGARETQYF. CDR3 DNA sequence: TGTGCCAGCAGAACCGGGACAGGGGCTCGGGAGACCCAGTACTTC.

This clonotype was seen many times. The genes are TRBV5-5 and TRBJ1-1; no definite D call. Germline values: CDR1 SGHKS, CDR2 YYEKEE (reference sequence). The CDR3 sequence is 13 residues long. The ends were cut back, 4 bases at V and 1 base at J, with 8 bases in the middle. In DNA form, the CDR3 reads TGTGCCAGCAGCAACACAGAGAACACTGAAGCTTTCTTT. Translation: CASSNTENTEAFF.

The chain recombines TRBV11-3 with TRBJ2-2; D uncertain. The CDR3 length is 14 residues. Germline V CDR1 and CDR2: SGHNT, YENEEA. Between the trimmed V and J ends, which lost 5 bases and 6 bases, there was a span of 13 bases. This CDR3 is CASSRTVKAGELFF. In nucleotides, the CDR3 is TGTGCCAGCAGCCGGACGGTTAAGGCCGGGGAGCTGTTTTTT. The variable domain in full, with the rest retrieved from reference TRBV11-3 and TRBJ2-2, is EAGVVQSPRYKIIEKKQPVAFWCNPISGHNTLYWYLQNLGQGPELLIRYENEEAVDDSQLPKDRFSAERLKGVDSTLKIQPAELGDSAVYLCASSRTVKAGELFFGEGSRLTVL.

This clonotype has just a few counts. The chain has TRBV6-1 and TRBJ2-7; 8 bases fit TRBD2. This CDR3 comprises 13 residues. Germline CDR1 is MNHNS and CDR2 is SASEGT. V dropped 10 bases and J dropped 3; count of bases not matched to a gene: 8. CDR3 region: CATQIAGFYEQYF. The CDR3 DNA reads TGTGCCACCCAAATAGCGGGGTTCTACGAGCAGTACTTC.

This clonotype was counted many times. V is TRBV7-2 and J is TRBJ1-1, with D perhaps matching TRBD1 (5 bases). The CDR3 totals 17 residues. V was cut by 0 bases and J by 0 bases, with 14 bases left in between. From germline, CDR1 is SGHTA and CDR2 FQGNSA. The CDR3 region is CASSLATGGWMNTEAFF. For the CDR3, the DNA is TGTGCCAGCAGCTTAGCTACGGGGGGGTGGATGAACACTGAAGCTTTCTTT.

This clonotype came up a few times. V is TRBV20-1 and J is TRBJ2-5; D is tentatively TRBD1 or TRBD2 (5 bases each). Looked up from germline, CDR1 is DFQATT and CDR2 is SNEGSKA (reference sequence). The CDR3 length is 17 residues. Deletions cut 6 bases from V and 1 base from J, with 24 bases between. The CDR3 DNA reads TGCAGTGCGGAGCCCCCCCGGGGCCCCACTCTCCAAGAGACCCAGTACTTC. Its protein is CSAEPPRGPTLQETQYF.

This clonotype has just a few counts. The V call is TRBV19, the J call TRBJ2-1; 9 bases match TRBD2. V was pared by 3 bases and J by 2 bases, with 5 bases of the junction left unmatched. Germline V gives CDR1 LNHDA, CDR2 SQIVND (reference sequence). There are 16 residues in the CDR3. CDR3 sequence reads: CASSIASGTAYNEQFF. DNA for the CDR3: TGTGCCAGTAGTATTGCTAGCGGGACCGCCTACAATGAGCAGTTCTTC.